A selection of T cell receptor beta chains follows, all from one sample in a study of T cells in Graves' hyperthyroidism and ophthalmopathy. TCRdb fed the multiplex PCR reads into MiXCR, producing one record per CDR3 protein. This table holds a few hundred thousand distinct CDR3 sequences, roughly 15% found once. Sequenced material: blood. All receptors derive from a woman in her fifties or sixties with Graves' ophthalmopathy. Both conserved end residues are part of each CDR3. Each record gives: clone size, J gene, D gene, V gene, CDR3 protein, CDR3 DNA. D genes are given only for firm matches. A clone size is listed for some rows: how often the clone was seen (once, few, many), or a class if it is expanded.

size: many; J: TRBJ2-1; D: -; V: TRBV19; CDR3: CASSIDLGSNNEQFF; DNA: TGTGCCAGTAGTATAGATCTGGGTAGTAACAATGAGCAGTTCTTC
size: many; J: TRBJ2-7; D: -; V: TRBV11-2; CDR3: CASSLGTAYEQYF; DNA: TGTGCCAGCAGCTTAGGGACAGCCTACGAGCAGTACTTC
size: many; J: TRBJ2-7; D: -; V: TRBV2; CDR3: CASSGLQGRYEQYF; DNA: TGTGCCAGCAGTGGATTGCAGGGGAGGTACGAGCAGTACTTC
size: -; J: TRBJ2-7; D: -; V: TRBV9; CDR3: CASSVSSGALYEQYF; DNA: TGTGCCAGCAGCGTAAGTTCAGGGGCCCTCTACGAGCAGTACTTC
size: -; J: TRBJ1-5; D: -; V: TRBV2; CDR3: CASSKGLNQPQHF; DNA: TGTGCCAGCAGTAAAGGGTTGAATCAGCCCCAGCATTTT
size: many; J: TRBJ2-3; D: TRBD1; V: TRBV28; CDR3: CASTSGTAQYF; DNA: TGTGCCAGCACTTCTGGGACAGCGCAGTATTTT
size: few; J: TRBJ1-5; D: -; V: TRBV19; CDR3: CASSTGTANNQPQHF; DNA: TGTGCCAGTAGTACGGGGACGGCCAACAATCAGCCCCAGCATTTT
size: few; J: TRBJ2-1; D: -; V: TRBV12-3/TRBV12-4; CDR3: CASSLHRDNNEQFF; DNA: TGTGCCAGCAGTTTACACAGGGACAACAATGAGCAGTTCTTC
size: -; J: TRBJ1-4; D: -; V: TRBV5-1; CDR3: CASSLDLGFGDEKLFF; DNA: TGCGCCAGCAGCTTGGACTTGGGTTTTGGGGATGAAAAACTGTTTTTT
size: -; J: TRBJ1-2; D: -; V: TRBV5-1; CDR3: CASSFGRPNYGYTF; DNA: TGCGCCAGCAGCTTCGGACGGCCTAACTATGGCTACACCTTC
size: many; J: TRBJ2-2; D: TRBD1; V: TRBV2; CDR3: CASSTQGALNTGELFF; DNA: TGTGCCAGCAGCACACAGGGGGCATTGAACACCGGGGAGCTGTTTTTT
size: -; J: TRBJ2-3; D: TRBD1; V: TRBV5-6; CDR3: CASSYRDREADTQYF; DNA: TGTGCCAGCAGTTACCGGGACAGGGAGGCAGATACGCAGTATTTT
size: many; J: TRBJ2-1; D: TRBD2; V: TRBV20-1; CDR3: CSARDRVAGTNNEQFF; DNA: TGCAGTGCTAGAGATCGGGTAGCGGGAACAAACAATGAGCAGTTCTTC
size: many; J: TRBJ1-2; D: TRBD1; V: TRBV2; CDR3: CASTARQGSYGYTF; DNA: TGTGCCAGCACCGCAAGACAGGGGAGCTATGGCTACACCTTC
size: -; J: TRBJ2-2; D: TRBD1; V: TRBV7-3; CDR3: CASQGAGELFF; DNA: TGTGCCAGCCAGGGGGCCGGGGAGCTGTTTTTT
size: many; J: TRBJ1-2; D: -; V: TRBV6-1; CDR3: CASSGSLLNYGYTF; DNA: TGTGCCAGCAGTGGGAGCCTTCTCAACTATGGCTACACCTTC
size: -; J: TRBJ1-2; D: -; V: TRBV7-2; CDR3: CASSSLGTSSYGYTF; DNA: TGTGCCAGCAGCAGTCTGGGGACTTCGTCCTATGGCTACACCTTC
size: -; J: TRBJ1-3; D: -; V: TRBV7-6; CDR3: CASSPRDFSGNTIYF; DNA: TGTGCCAGCAGCCCCCGGGACTTTTCTGGAAACACCATATATTTT
size: many; J: TRBJ2-3; D: TRBD1; V: TRBV28; CDR3: CASRRTGASTDTQYF; DNA: TGTGCCAGCAGGCGGACAGGGGCTAGCACAGATACGCAGTATTTT
size: few; J: TRBJ1-4; D: -; V: TRBV7-8; CDR3: CASSLIVQAGRGGEKLFF; DNA: TGTGCCAGCAGCTTAATTGTTCAGGCTGGCCGCGGGGGGGAAAAACTGTTTTTT
size: -; J: TRBJ1-5; D: -; V: TRBV12-5; CDR3: CASGLVKRVNQPQHF; DNA: TGTGCTAGTGGTTTGGTTAAACGGGTCAATCAGCCCCAGCATTTT
size: few; J: TRBJ1-6; D: -; V: TRBV20-1; CDR3: CSDRRGPNSPLHF; DNA: TGCAGTGACCGACGGGGCCCGAATTCACCCCTCCACTTT
size: -; J: TRBJ1-1; D: -; V: TRBV29-1; CDR3: CSVDTYGVLNTEAFF; DNA: TGCAGCGTTGATACCTATGGGGTACTGAACACTGAAGCTTTCTTT
size: few; J: TRBJ2-2; D: TRBD1; V: TRBV7-8; CDR3: CASRRGQGYTGELFF; DNA: TGTGCCAGCCGGCGCGGACAGGGTTACACCGGGGAGCTGTTTTTT
size: many; J: TRBJ2-7; D: TRBD1; V: TRBV28; CDR3: CASTGVPYEQYF; DNA: TGTGCCAGTACAGGGGTTCCCTACGAGCAGTACTTC
size: -; J: TRBJ2-2; D: TRBD2; V: TRBV15; CDR3: CAALREGPGELFF; DNA: TGTGCCGCCCTGCGGGAGGGCCCCGGGGAGCTGTTTTTT
size: -; J: TRBJ1-6; D: TRBD1; V: TRBV11-2; CDR3: CASSWDRTNSPLHF; DNA: TGTGCCAGCAGCTGGGACAGGACTAATTCACCCCTCCACTTT
size: -; J: TRBJ2-3; D: -; V: TRBV19; CDR3: CASSISGDTQYF; DNA: TGTGCCAGTAGTATTAGTGGAGATACGCAGTATTTT
size: many; J: TRBJ2-7; D: -; V: TRBV28; CDR3: CASRTDPPYEQYF; DNA: TGTGCCAGCAGGACGGACCCTCCCTACGAGCAGTACTTC
size: many; J: TRBJ2-7; D: -; V: TRBV18; CDR3: CASSPGGTSGYEQYF; DNA: TGTGCCAGCTCACCTGGAGGGACCAGTGGCTACGAGCAGTACTTC
size: many; J: TRBJ1-6; D: -; V: TRBV6-1; CDR3: CASRTTHAGDSPLHF; DNA: TGTGCCAGCAGAACGACCCACGCAGGGGATTCACCCCTCCACTTT
size: -; J: TRBJ2-1; D: -; V: TRBV7-9; CDR3: CASVASSYNEQFF; DNA: TGTGCCAGTGTTGCGAGCTCCTACAATGAGCAGTTCTTC
size: few; J: TRBJ2-1; D: TRBD2; V: TRBV29-1; CDR3: CSVSFGGRSYNEQFF; DNA: TGCAGCGTTTCCTTCGGCGGGAGAAGCTACAATGAGCAGTTCTTC
size: many; J: TRBJ2-5; D: -; V: TRBV7-2; CDR3: CASSPDGNQETQYF; DNA: TGTGCCAGCAGCCCCGACGGAAACCAAGAGACCCAGTACTTC
size: many; J: TRBJ1-6; D: -; V: TRBV5-8; CDR3: CASSFGAQGQNSPLHF; DNA: TGTGCCAGCAGCTTTGGTGCACAGGGTCAGAATTCACCCCTCCACTTT
size: few; J: TRBJ1-5; D: TRBD1; V: TRBV24-1; CDR3: CATSDPSWDSQNQPQHF; DNA: TGTGCCACCAGTGATCCTTCCTGGGACAGCCAAAATCAGCCCCAGCATTTT
size: many; J: TRBJ2-2; D: TRBD2; V: TRBV6-5; CDR3: CASSYSLSGRANTGELFF; DNA: TGTGCCAGCAGTTACTCGCTTAGCGGGAGGGCGAACACCGGGGAGCTGTTTTTT
size: few; J: TRBJ2-5; D: TRBD2; V: TRBV5-4; CDR3: CASSPSGGRPQETQYF; DNA: TGTGCCAGCAGCCCCTCCGGCGGGAGGCCCCAAGAGACCCAGTACTTC
size: few; J: TRBJ2-7; D: TRBD2; V: TRBV12-3/TRBV12-4; CDR3: CASRMTSGSYEQYF; DNA: TGTGCCAGCAGGATGACTAGCGGCTCCTACGAGCAGTACTTC
size: -; J: TRBJ2-5; D: TRBD2; V: TRBV28; CDR3: CASSPYPAGAGETQYF; DNA: TGCGCCAGCAGCCCATACCCCGCGGGAGCAGGAGAGACCCAGTACTTC
size: many; J: TRBJ2-1; D: TRBD2; V: TRBV12-3/TRBV12-4; CDR3: CASTRQMAGAGDEQFF; DNA: TGTGCCAGCACCCGTCAGATGGCGGGAGCTGGCGATGAGCAGTTCTTC
size: -; J: TRBJ2-3; D: -; V: TRBV5-4; CDR3: CASSPSGARGTDTQYF; DNA: TGTGCCAGCAGCCCATCGGGGGCGCGAGGCACAGATACGCAGTATTTT
size: many; J: TRBJ2-3; D: -; V: TRBV27; CDR3: CASSDRLGGGDTQYF; DNA: TGTGCCAGCAGTGACAGACTGGGAGGGGGAGATACGCAGTATTTT
size: few; J: TRBJ1-2; D: -; V: TRBV27; CDR3: CASSLYRNYGYTF; DNA: TGTGCCAGCAGTTTATACCGAAACTATGGCTACACCTTC
size: -; J: TRBJ2-6; D: TRBD1; V: TRBV18; CDR3: CASSRDGRGPGANVLTF; DNA: TGTGCCAGCTCACGGGACGGAAGGGGGCCTGGGGCCAACGTCCTGACTTTC
size: many; J: TRBJ1-6; D: -; V: TRBV12-3/TRBV12-4; CDR3: CASSFEPTGMHNSPLHF; DNA: TGTGCCAGCAGTTTCGAACCAACCGGGATGCATAATTCACCCCTCCACTTT
size: many; J: TRBJ1-4; D: TRBD1; V: TRBV6-1; CDR3: CASNVRGQTNEKLFF; DNA: TGTGCCAGCAACGTCAGGGGGCAAACTAATGAAAAACTGTTTTTT
size: many; J: TRBJ2-5; D: TRBD2; V: TRBV28; CDR3: CASSLLTGGGTQYF; DNA: TGTGCCAGCAGTTTACTTACCGGGGGGGGGACCCAGTACTTC
size: many; J: TRBJ2-7; D: TRBD2; V: TRBV6-5; CDR3: CASSYLGTSGSYEQYF; DNA: TGTGCCAGCAGTTACCTAGGGACTAGCGGGTCCTACGAGCAGTACTTC
size: -; J: TRBJ1-1; D: TRBD1; V: TRBV5-4; CDR3: CASSTRPGQGNEAFF; DNA: TGTGCCAGCAGCACCCGACCGGGACAGGGGAATGAAGCTTTCTTT
size: -; J: TRBJ2-3; D: TRBD1; V: TRBV19; CDR3: CASRDRPSTDTQYF; DNA: TGTGCCAGTAGGGACAGGCCTAGCACAGATACGCAGTATTTT
size: many; J: TRBJ1-2; D: -; V: TRBV18; CDR3: CASSLDRGGSNYGYTF; DNA: TGTGCCAGCTCACTGGATAGAGGCGGGTCTAACTATGGCTACACCTTC
size: -; J: TRBJ2-2; D: TRBD1; V: TRBV24-1; CDR3: CATRQRDRGYTGELFF; DNA: TGTGCCACCCGACAACGGGACAGGGGTTACACCGGGGAGCTGTTTTTT
size: -; J: TRBJ2-7; D: -; V: TRBV29-1; CDR3: CSVGGQKLQQYF; DNA: TGCAGCGTTGGTGGACAGAAACTACAGCAGTACTTC
size: many; J: TRBJ2-3; D: -; V: TRBV20-1; CDR3: CSARHPTSTDTQYF; DNA: TGCAGTGCTAGACATCCCACTAGCACAGATACGCAGTATTTT